This T cell receptor (beta chain) came from a study of blood T cell repertoires in COVID-19. Method: immunoSEQ multiplex PCR; TCRdb's copy keeps in-frame clones and lacks some. The sample comprises roughly 400,000 clones, under 90% of which are singletons, and 1.7% rests with the top ten. Sequencing input: PBMCs or T cells enriched from blood (not recorded which). The source of this sequence is a young woman who had recovered from COVID-19.

CDR3 in DNA: TGCAGCGCGTCACTAGCGGGAGGGGAGCAGTTCTTC. Its protein product is CSASLAGGEQFF. V and J are TRBV29-1 and TRBJ2-1; 13 bases are a match to TRBD2. This CDR3 comprises 12 residues. CDR1 is SQVTM and CDR2 is ANQGSEA in the germline V gene. With 7 bases clipped from V and 10 bases from J, the junction kept 4 bases outside the gene matches.